These 13 T cell receptor beta chains were all obtained from the same sample, sequenced in a study of blood T cell repertoires in COVID-19. The data were produced by immunoSEQ multiplex PCR, yet TCRdb's version contains in-frame clones alone and is incomplete. The sample comprises about 70,000 clones, roughly four fifths of which are singletons, and almost 10% rests with the top ten. The sequencing input was peripheral blood. The receptor source for this set is a woman of 80 years or more with acute or convalescent COVID-19.

This rearrangement joins TRBV18 to TRBJ2-7, with 7 bases identical to TRBD1. The CDR3 runs to 14 residues. With 4 bases clipped from V and 3 bases from J, the junction kept 6 bases outside the gene matches. CDR1 and CDR2 from the germline V gene are KGHSH and LQKENI. This CDR3 is CASSQQGIDYEQYF. Here the CDR3 DNA reads TGTGCCAGCTCACAACAGGGGATCGACTACGAGCAGTACTTC.

The chain combines TRBV6-4 with TRBJ1-5, with D perhaps matching TRBD1 (6 bases). V was cut by 6 bases and J by 3 bases, with 9 bases left in between. The CDR3 runs to 13 residues. CDR1 MRHNA and CDR2 SNTAGT come from the germline V gene. The CDR3 nucleotides are TGTGCCAGCAGAGGACAGTACAATCAGCCCCAGCATTTT. Translated: CASRGQYNQPQHF.

This chain joins TRBV6-5 and TRBJ2-5, with D possibly TRBD2 on 6 matching bases. CDR3 length: 14 amino acids. Trimming left V 6 bases short and J 2 bases short, with 13 bases between. Germline loops: CDR1 MNHEY, CDR2 SVGAGI. The CDR3, as DNA: TGTGCCAGCAGGGTTTACGGGAGACAAGAGACCCAGTACTTC. This translates into CASRVYGRQETQYF.

This chain connects TRBV3-1 (or the pseudogene TRBV3-2) to TRBJ2-7; 7 bases fit TRBD2. The germline V gene has CDR1 LGHDT and CDR2 YNNKEL (reference sequence). V was pared by 2 bases and J by 4 bases, with 11 bases of the junction left unmatched. CDR3 length equals 16 residues. CDR3 loop: CASSQPSGGGLYEQYF. For the CDR3, the DNA is TGTGCCAGCAGCCAACCTAGTGGCGGGGGATTATACGAGCAGTACTTC.

CDR3 DNA sequence: TGTGCCATCAGCCCGACAGGGCAGGGCACTGAAGCTTTCTTT. Translating gives CAISPTGQGTEAFF. The chain recombines TRBV10-3 with TRBJ1-1; 7 bases align to TRBD1. Germline CDR1 is ENHRY and CDR2 is SYGVKD. There are 14 residues in the CDR3. J lost 4 bases, V lost 6 bases, and 8 bases had no gene match.

The gene calls are TRBV5-1 and TRBJ2-4; TRBD1 aligns across 11 bases. The germline V gene has CDR1 SGHRS and CDR2 YFSETQ. With V trimmed by 4 bases and J by 3 bases, 6 bases remained unmatched. The CDR3 loop spans 16 amino acids. The CDR3 loop reads CASSTGQGASKNIQYF. CDR3 nucleotides: TGCGCCAGCAGCACCGGACAGGGGGCAAGCAAAAACATTCAGTACTTC.

The chain is built from TRBV4-1 and TRBJ1-2; 9 nucleotides align to TRBD1. The CDR3 runs 16 residues. With 1 base clipped from V and 7 bases from J, the junction kept 10 bases outside the gene matches. Germline values: CDR1 MGHRA, CDR2 YSYEKL. CDR3 region: CASSQVPGQGVGGYTF. The CDR3 DNA sequence: TGCGCCAGCAGCCAAGTCCCGGGACAGGGAGTGGGTGGCTACACCTTC.

Only one count was recorded for this clone. The rearrangement links TRBV11-3 to TRBJ2-3; D perhaps matches TRBD2 (7 bases). CDR3 length: 15 residues. Trimming cost V 1 base and J 5 bases, with 13 bases left between them. Germline V gene sequence: CDR1 SGHNT, CDR2 YENEEA. Written as DNA, the CDR3 is TGTGCCAGCAGCTTAGCCCGGGGGGCGGTAGATACGCAGTATTTT. It encodes CASSLARGAVDTQYF.

The CDR3 sequence is CASSLIQGLLEGYTF. CDR3 nucleotides: TGCGCCAGCAGCTTGATCCAGGGGTTATTGGAGGGCTACACCTTC. The chain carries TRBV5-1 and TRBJ1-2; D perhaps matches TRBD1 (6 bases). Germline V gives CDR1 SGHRS, CDR2 YFSETQ. This CDR3 is 15 amino acids long. Trimming cost V 1 base and J 8 bases, with 18 bases left between them.

The CDR3 loop reads CASSLSDRSYNEQFF. The DNA for the CDR3 is TGTGCCAGCAGTCTTAGCGACAGGAGCTACAATGAGCAGTTCTTC. The chain combines TRBV7-3 with TRBJ2-1; maybe TRBD1 (6 bases). The V gene's germline CDR1 is SGHTA and CDR2 FQGTGA. The V end lost 6 bases, the J end lost 3 bases, and 15 bases lay between the germline ends. The CDR3 extends over 15 amino acids.

The rearrangement joins TRBV5-4 to TRBJ1-1; TRBD1 is a possible D gene (6 bases). This CDR3 is 14 amino acids long. V was clipped by 2 bases and J by 10 bases, with 18 bases between them. Germline CDR1 is SGHNT and CDR2 is YYREEE (reference sequence). This CDR3 is CASSFQGSALLAFF. The CDR3 nucleotides are TGTGCCAGCAGCTTTCAGGGGTCTGCGCTGCTAGCTTTCTTT.

The chain carries TRBV4-2 and TRBJ1-2; a possible D gene is TRBD1 (5 bases). The V end was cut by 4 bases, the J end by 2 bases, with 11 bases between. Germline CDR1 and CDR2: LGHNA and YNFKEQ. The CDR3 loop spans 14 amino acids. The CDR3 DNA follows: TGTGCCAGCAGCCTCGGAGGGGTAAACTATGGCTACACCTTC. Residues: CASSLGGVNYGYTF.

V usage is TRBV4-1 and J usage is TRBJ1-2, with 7 bases matching TRBD1. The V gene's germline CDR1 is MGHRA and CDR2 YSYEKL. The CDR3 runs 15 residues. V lost 0 bases to trimming and J lost 1 base; unmatched junction nucleotides: 2. CDR3 sequence: CASSQETGNNYGYTF. The CDR3 region has the DNA TGCGCCAGCAGCCAAGAGACAGGGAATAACTATGGCTACACCTTC.